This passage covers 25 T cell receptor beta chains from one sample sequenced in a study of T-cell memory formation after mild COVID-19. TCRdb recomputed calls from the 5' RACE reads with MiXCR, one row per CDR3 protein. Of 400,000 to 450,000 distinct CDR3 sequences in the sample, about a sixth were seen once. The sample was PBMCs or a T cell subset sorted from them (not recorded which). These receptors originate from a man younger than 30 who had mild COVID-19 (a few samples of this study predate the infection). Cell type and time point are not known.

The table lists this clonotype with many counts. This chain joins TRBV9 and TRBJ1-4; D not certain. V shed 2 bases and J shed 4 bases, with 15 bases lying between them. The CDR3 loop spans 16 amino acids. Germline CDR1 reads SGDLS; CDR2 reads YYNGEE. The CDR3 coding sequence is TGTGCCAGCAGCGTTGGTTATAGCAGTTATAATGAAAAACTGTTTTTT. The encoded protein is CASSVGYSSYNEKLFF.

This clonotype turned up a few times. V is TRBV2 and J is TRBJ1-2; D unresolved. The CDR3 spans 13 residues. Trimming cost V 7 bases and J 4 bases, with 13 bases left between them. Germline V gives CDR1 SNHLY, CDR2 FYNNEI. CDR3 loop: CASTEVGIYGYTF. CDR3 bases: TGTGCCAGCACCGAGGTGGGGATCTATGGCTACACCTTC.

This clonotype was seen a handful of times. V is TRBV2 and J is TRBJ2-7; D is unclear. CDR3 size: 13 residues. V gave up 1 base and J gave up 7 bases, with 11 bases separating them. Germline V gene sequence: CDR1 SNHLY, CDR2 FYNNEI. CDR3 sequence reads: CASSEVLILEQYV. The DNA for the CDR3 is TGTGCCAGCAGTGAAGTTCTCATTTTGGAGCAGTACGTC.

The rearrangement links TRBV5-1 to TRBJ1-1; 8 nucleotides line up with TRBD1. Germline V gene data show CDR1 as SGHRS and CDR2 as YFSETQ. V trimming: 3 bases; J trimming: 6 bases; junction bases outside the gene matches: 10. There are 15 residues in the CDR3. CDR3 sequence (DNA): TGCGCCAGCAGCTCTCCACAGGGGGTAGAGTCTGAAGCTTTCTTT. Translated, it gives CASSSPQGVESEAFF.

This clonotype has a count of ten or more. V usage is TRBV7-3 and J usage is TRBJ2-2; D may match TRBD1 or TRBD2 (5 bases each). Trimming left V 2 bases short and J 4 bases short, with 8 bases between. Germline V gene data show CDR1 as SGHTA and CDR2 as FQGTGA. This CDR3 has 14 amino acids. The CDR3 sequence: CASSLSGTTGELFF. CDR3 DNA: TGTGCCAGCAGCTTATCGGGGACCACCGGGGAGCTGTTTTTT.

CDR3 in amino acids: CASSFRRTGTALSGNTIYF. CDR3 coding DNA: TGTGCCAGCAGCTTCCGACGAACAGGGACGGCCCTCTCTGGAAACACCATATATTTT. The V call is TRBV5-6, the J call TRBJ1-3, with D maybe TRBD1 (6 bases). The CDR3 runs to 19 residues. The germline gives CDR1 SGHDT, CDR2 YYEEEE. V lost 2 bases and J lost 0, with 21 bases in between.

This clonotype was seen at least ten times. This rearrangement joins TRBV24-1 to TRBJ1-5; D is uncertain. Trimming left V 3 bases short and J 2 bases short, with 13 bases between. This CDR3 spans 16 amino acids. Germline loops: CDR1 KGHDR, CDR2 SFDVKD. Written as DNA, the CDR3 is TGTGCCACCAGTGATCAGCGGGCCCCGGGCAATCAGCCCCAGCATTTT. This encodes CATSDQRAPGNQPQHF.

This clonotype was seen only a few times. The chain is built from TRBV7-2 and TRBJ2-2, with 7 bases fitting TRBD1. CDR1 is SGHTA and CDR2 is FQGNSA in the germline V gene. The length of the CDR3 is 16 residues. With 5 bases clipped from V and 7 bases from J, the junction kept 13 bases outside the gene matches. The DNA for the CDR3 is TGTGCCAGCAGCCCTCTCGACAGGGCGAGGGGCGGGGAGCTGTTTTTT. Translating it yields CASSPLDRARGGELFF. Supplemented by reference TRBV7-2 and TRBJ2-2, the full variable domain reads GAGVSQSPSNKVTEKGKDVELRCDPISGHTALYWYRQSLGQGLEFLIYFQGNSAPDKSGLPSDRFSAERTGGSVSTLTIQRTQQEDSAVYLCASSPLDRARGGELFFGEGSRLTVL.

CDR3 loop: CASSDDLAYEQYV. DNA of the CDR3: TGTGCCAGCAGCGACGACCTAGCCTACGAGCAGTACGTC. This chain uses TRBV7-3 with TRBJ2-7, with D uncertain. CDR3 length: 13 residues. Germline values: CDR1 SGHTA, CDR2 FQGTGA. Trimming removed 5 bases from V and 2 bases from J, with 10 bases in between.

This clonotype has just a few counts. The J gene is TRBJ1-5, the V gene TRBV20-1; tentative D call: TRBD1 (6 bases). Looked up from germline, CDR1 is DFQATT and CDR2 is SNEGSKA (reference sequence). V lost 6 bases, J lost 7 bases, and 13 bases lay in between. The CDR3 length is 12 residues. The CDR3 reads CSAKQGRQPQHF. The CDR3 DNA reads TGCAGTGCAAAACAGGGCCGCCAGCCCCAGCATTTT.

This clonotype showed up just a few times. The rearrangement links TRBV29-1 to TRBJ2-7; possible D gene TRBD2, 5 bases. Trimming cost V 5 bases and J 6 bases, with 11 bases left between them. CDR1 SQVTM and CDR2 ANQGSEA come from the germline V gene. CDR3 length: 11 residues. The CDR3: CSVKAAGEQYV. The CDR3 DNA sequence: TGCAGCGTTAAAGCCGCGGGCGAGCAGTACGTC.

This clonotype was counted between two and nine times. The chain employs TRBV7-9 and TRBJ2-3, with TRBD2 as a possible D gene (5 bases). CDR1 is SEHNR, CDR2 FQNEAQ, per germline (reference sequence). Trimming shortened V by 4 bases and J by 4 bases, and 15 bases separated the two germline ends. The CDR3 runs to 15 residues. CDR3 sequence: CASSSARGRADTQYF. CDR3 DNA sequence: TGTGCCAGCAGCTCAGCTCGGGGAAGGGCAGATACGCAGTATTTT.

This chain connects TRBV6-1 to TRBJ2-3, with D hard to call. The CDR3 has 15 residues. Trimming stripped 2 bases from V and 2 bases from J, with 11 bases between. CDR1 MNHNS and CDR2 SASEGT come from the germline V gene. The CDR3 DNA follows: TGTGCCAGCAGTGAAATGCTGGTAACCACAGATACGCAGTATTTT. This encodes CASSEMLVTTDTQYF.

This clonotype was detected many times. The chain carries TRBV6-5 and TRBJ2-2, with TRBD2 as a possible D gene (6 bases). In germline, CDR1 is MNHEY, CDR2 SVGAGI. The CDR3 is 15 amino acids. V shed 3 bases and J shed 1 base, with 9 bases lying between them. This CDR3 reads CASSYGGENTGELFF. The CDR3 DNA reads TGTGCCAGCAGTTATGGCGGGGAGAACACCGGGGAGCTGTTTTTT.

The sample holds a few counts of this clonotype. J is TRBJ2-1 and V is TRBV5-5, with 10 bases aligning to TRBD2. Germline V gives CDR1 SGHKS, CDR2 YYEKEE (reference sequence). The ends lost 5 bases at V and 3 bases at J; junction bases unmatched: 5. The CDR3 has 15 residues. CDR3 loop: CASRLAGGNYNEQFF. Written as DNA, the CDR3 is TGTGCCAGCAGATTAGCGGGGGGTAACTACAATGAGCAGTTCTTC.

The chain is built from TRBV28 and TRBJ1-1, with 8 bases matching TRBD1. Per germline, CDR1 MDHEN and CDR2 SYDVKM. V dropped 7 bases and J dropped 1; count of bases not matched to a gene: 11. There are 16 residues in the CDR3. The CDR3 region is CASTQSGQAGNTEAFF. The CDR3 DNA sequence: TGTGCCAGCACCCAATCGGGACAGGCTGGGAACACTGAAGCTTTCTTT.

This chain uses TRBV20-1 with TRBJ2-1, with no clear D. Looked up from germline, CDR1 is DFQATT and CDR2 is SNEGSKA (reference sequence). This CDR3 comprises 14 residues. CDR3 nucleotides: TGCAGCCCCCCGCCCCGTGGGCCCTACAATGAGCAGTTCTTC. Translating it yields CSPPPRGPYNEQFF.

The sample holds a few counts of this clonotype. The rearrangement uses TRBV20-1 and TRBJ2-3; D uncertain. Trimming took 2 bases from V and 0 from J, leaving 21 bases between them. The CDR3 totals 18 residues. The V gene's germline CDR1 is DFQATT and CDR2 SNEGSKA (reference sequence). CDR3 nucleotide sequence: TGCAGTGCTAGACTGCTTAACACGGCGCTCGGAAGCACAGATACGCAGTATTTT. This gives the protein CSARLLNTALGSTDTQYF.

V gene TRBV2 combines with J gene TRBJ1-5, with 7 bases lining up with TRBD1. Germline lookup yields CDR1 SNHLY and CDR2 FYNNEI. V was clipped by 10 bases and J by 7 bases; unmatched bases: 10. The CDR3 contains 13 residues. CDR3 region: CATQDRPTQPQHF. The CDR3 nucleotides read TGTGCCACCCAGGACAGGCCGACCCAGCCCCAGCATTTT.

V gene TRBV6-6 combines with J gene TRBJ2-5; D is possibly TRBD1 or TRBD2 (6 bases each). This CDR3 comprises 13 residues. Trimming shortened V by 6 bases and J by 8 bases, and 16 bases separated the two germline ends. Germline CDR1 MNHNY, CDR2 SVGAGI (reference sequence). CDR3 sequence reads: CASSPGAWGTQYF. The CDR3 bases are TGTGCCAGCAGCCCGGGGGCCTGGGGTACCCAGTACTTC.

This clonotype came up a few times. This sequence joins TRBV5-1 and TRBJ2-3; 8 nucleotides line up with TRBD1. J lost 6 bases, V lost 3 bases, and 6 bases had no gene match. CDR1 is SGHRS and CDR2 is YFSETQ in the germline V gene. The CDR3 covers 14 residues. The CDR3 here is CASSYGDRGDTQYF. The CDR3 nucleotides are TGCGCCAGCAGCTACGGTGACAGGGGCGATACGCAGTATTTT.

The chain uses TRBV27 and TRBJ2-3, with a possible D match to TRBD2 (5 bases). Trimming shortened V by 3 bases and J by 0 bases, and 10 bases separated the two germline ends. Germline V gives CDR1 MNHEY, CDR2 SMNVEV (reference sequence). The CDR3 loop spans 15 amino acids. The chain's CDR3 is CASSFLAGSTDTQYF. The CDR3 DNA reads TGTGCCAGCAGTTTCCTGGCGGGTAGCACAGATACGCAGTATTTT.

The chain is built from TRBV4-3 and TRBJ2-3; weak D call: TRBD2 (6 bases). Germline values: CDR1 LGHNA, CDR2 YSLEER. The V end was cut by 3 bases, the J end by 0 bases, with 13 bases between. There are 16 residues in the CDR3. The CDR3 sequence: CASSQVSGSSTDTQYF. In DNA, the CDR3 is TGCGCCAGCAGCCAGGTTAGCGGTTCTAGCACAGATACGCAGTATTTT.

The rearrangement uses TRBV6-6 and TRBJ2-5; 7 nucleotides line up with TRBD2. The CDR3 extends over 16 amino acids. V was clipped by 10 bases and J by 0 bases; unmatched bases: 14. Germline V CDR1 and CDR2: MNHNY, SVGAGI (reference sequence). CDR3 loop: CATAGWAGENQETQYF. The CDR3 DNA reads TGTGCCACGGCCGGCTGGGCGGGGGAAAACCAAGAGACCCAGTACTTC.

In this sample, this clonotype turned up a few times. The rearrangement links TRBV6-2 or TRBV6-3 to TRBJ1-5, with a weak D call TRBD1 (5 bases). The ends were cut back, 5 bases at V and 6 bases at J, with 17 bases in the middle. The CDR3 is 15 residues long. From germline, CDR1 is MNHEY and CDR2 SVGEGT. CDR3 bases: TGTGCCAGCAGTAAGACAGCTTTTCAGGGTCAGCCCCAGCATTTT. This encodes CASSKTAFQGQPQHF.